Sequencing of this T cell receptor (beta chain) was carried out in a study of blood T cells in healthy people across ages. The CDR3 runs 14 residues. Germline V gives CDR1 MGHDK, CDR2 SYGVNS. V gave up 4 bases and J gave up 8 bases, with 12 bases separating them. General observations from the study: Versus aged donors, long-lived donors had higher diversity and more naive CD4+ cells. Across samples, TCR beta diversity tracked strongly with naive T cell percentage. Considered underestimates were the diversity estimates obtained from one million T cells.

This clonotype was counted many times. Its antigen remains unknown. Primed by a sample-barcoded 5' primer and a J-beta primer mix, a second PCR proceeded for roughly 7 to 12 cycles. TCRdb ran MiXCR on the 5' RACE reads and lists one entry per CDR3 protein. The sample has 700,000 or so distinct CDR3 sequences; about a fifth are singletons. The chain is built from TRBV25-1 and TRBJ1-6; D is unclear. The sequenced sample was blood. This clonotype originated in an older man in good health. The CDR3 protein is CASSAMTADSPLHF. The CDR3 DNA follows: TGTGCCAGCAGTGCGATGACTGCTGATTCACCCCTCCACTTT. The entire variable domain, with the rest obtained from reference TRBV25-1 and TRBJ1-6, is as follows: EADIYQTPRYLVIGTGKKITLECSQTMGHDKMYWYQQDPGMELHLIHYSYGVNSTEKGDLSSESTVSRIRTEHFPLTLESARPSHTSQYLCASSAMTADSPLHFGNGTRLTVT.